This T cell receptor beta chain appears in the sequencing data of a study of T cells in localized non-small cell lung cancer. Data came from immunoSEQ multiplex PCR; TCRdb stores just in-frame clones and leaves some out. The sample consists of roughly 940 clones, about a fifth of them appearing once. V gave up 2 bases and J gave up 3 bases, with 11 bases separating them. In germline, CDR1 is SGHNT, CDR2 YENEEA. This CDR3 is built from 14 residues. Study-wide results and limits: An association was observed between higher blood T cell density and longer overall survival. Clonality of T cells reached its maximum in uninvolved adjacent lung, surpassing tumor. The study sequenced only one region of the tumor. As a result, intratumor heterogeneity could not be excluded and remains possible. In adjacent lung, a median around 55 of the top 100 tumor clones were found.

A word on this clone: The antigen remains undetermined.

The TCR originated in a man between 40 and 70 years old with stage II squamous cell lung carcinoma. Specimen: lung tumor tissue, collected before any cancer treatment. This chain connects TRBV11-3 to TRBJ2-7; D remains unclear. DNA of the CDR3: TGTGCCAGCAGCTTATATGGGATGGGCTACGAGCAGTACTTC. Amino acid sequence: CASSLYGMGYEQYF.